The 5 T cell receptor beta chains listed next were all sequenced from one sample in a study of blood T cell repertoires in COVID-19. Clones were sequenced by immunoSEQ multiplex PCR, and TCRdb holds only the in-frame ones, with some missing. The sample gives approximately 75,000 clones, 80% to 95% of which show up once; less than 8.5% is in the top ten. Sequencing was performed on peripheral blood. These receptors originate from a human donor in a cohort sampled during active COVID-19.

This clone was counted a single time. The CDR3 reads CASSSLGLPRRETQYF. In DNA, the CDR3 is TGTGCCAGCAGTTCCCTGGGACTCCCAAGGAGAGAGACCCAGTACTTC. This chain joins TRBV27 and TRBJ2-5; the D gene is possibly TRBD2 (6 bases). There are 16 residues in the CDR3. Germline V gives CDR1 MNHEY, CDR2 SMNVEV (reference sequence). V was shortened by 4 bases and J by 4 bases, with 19 bases between the two germline ends.

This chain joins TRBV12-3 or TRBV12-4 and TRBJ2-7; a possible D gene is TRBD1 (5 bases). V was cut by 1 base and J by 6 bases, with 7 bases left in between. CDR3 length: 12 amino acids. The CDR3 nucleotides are TGTGCCAGCAGTTTAGGCCAGGGCGAGCAGTACTTC. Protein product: CASSLGQGEQYF.

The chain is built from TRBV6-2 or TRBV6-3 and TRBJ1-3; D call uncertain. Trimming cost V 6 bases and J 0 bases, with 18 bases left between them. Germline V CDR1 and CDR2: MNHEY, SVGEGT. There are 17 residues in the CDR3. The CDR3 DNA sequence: TGTGCCAGCAGCTCGGCCCGGGGAGGGCTCTCTGGAAACACCATATATTTT. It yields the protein CASSSARGGLSGNTIYF.

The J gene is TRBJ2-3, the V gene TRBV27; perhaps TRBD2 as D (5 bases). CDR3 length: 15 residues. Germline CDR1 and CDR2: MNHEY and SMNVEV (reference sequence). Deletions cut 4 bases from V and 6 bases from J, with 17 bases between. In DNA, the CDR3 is TGTGCCAGCAGTTATAGCGCCCACTTCCTCGATACGCAGTATTTT. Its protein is CASSYSAHFLDTQYF.

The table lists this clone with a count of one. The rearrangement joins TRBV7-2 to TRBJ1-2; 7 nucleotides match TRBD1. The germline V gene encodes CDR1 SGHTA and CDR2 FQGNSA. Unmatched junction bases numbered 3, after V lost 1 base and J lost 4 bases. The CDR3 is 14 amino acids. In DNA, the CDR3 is TGTGCCAGCAGCTTAGGGCAGGGGGTCTATGGCTACACCTTC. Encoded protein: CASSLGQGVYGYTF. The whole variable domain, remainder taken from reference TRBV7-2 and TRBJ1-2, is GAGVSQSPSNKVTEKGKDVELRCDPISGHTALYWYRQSLGQGLEFLIYFQGNSAPDKSGLPSDRFSAERTGGSVSTLTIQRTQQEDSAVYLCASSLGQGVYGYTFGSGTRLTVV.